These T cell receptor beta chains were read from a single sample in a study of T cell responses to AZD1222 COVID-19 vaccine. Produced via immunoSEQ multiplex PCR; TCRdb's table is partial and in-frame only. The table records around 83,000 clones, approximately 90% of them present only once. The material sequenced was peripheral blood, taken on day 0 of AZD1222 vaccination. The origin of the receptors is an adult in good health. The CDR3 runs from the conserved cysteine through the conserved F or W. The D gene is left open where the match is weak. Clone size is given for some rows only: seen once, a few or many times, or a class if the clone is expanded.

J gene	D gene	clone size	V gene	CDR3 protein	CDR3 DNA
TRBJ1-2	NA	once	TRBV14	CASSPFPGAGYGYTF	TGTGCCAGCAGCCCCTTCCCCGGGGCGGGCTATGGCTACACCTTC
TRBJ2-7	NA	NA	TRBV28	CASGSGGAGAKAGQYF	TGTGCCAGCGGATCTGGTGGGGCAGGGGCTAAGGCAGGGCAGTACTTC
TRBJ2-1	NA	NA	TRBV18	CASSPDSLSSYNEQFF	TGTGCCAGCTCACCAGACAGTTTGAGCTCCTACAATGAGCAGTTCTTC
TRBJ2-1	TRBD2	NA	TRBV3-1/TRBV3-2	CASSGSGSSYNEQFF	TGTGCCAGCTCAGGCAGCGGGAGTTCCTACAATGAGCAGTTCTTC
TRBJ1-5	NA	NA	TRBV10-3	CAISESEAYGGQPQHF	TGTGCCATCAGTGAGTCGGAAGCGTACGGCGGTCAGCCCCAGCATTTT
TRBJ1-1	NA	NA	TRBV5-1	CASTPEEMNTEAFF	TGCGCCAGCACCCCGGAAGAAATGAACACTGAAGCTTTCTTT
TRBJ1-5	TRBD1	NA	TRBV2	CASSEDRVGQPQHF	TGTGCCAGCAGTGAGGACAGGGTAGGACAGCCCCAGCATTTT
TRBJ2-3	NA	few	TRBV11-2	CASSLGPGGDTQYF	TGTGCCAGCAGCTTAGGCCCTGGAGGAGATACGCAGTATTTT
TRBJ2-6	TRBD1	NA	TRBV11-2	CASSPQQGFGANVLTF	TGTGCCAGCAGCCCTCAACAGGGGTTCGGGGCCAACGTCCTGACTTTC
TRBJ1-4	NA	NA	TRBV12-3/TRBV12-4	CASSLVENEKLFF	TGTGCCAGCAGTTTAGTTGAGAATGAAAAACTGTTTTTT
TRBJ1-1	TRBD1	NA	TRBV12-3/TRBV12-4	CASSFTGVAEAFF	TGTGCCAGCAGTTTTACAGGGGTTGCTGAAGCTTTCTTT
TRBJ2-2	NA	NA	TRBV5-1	CASRYRGGANTGELFF	TGCGCCAGCAGATATCGGGGAGGAGCGAACACCGGGGAGCTGTTTTTT
TRBJ2-7	NA	NA	TRBV7-2	CASSLVGGRGRSYEQYF	TGTGCCAGCAGCTTAGTGGGTGGCCGGGGCCGGTCCTACGAGCAGTACTTC
TRBJ1-1	NA	NA	TRBV3-1/TRBV3-2	CASSRGLGNTEAFF	TGTGCCAGCAGCCGAGGGTTGGGGAACACTGAAGCTTTCTTT
TRBJ2-7	TRBD1	few	TRBV6-2/TRBV6-3	CASSYNQGASYEQYF	TGTGCCAGCAGTTACAACCAGGGGGCTTCCTACGAGCAGTACTTC
TRBJ2-7	TRBD2	NA	TRBV7-7	CASSTGLAGTGEQYF	TGTGCCAGCAGCACGGGACTAGCGGGGACCGGCGAGCAGTACTTC
TRBJ2-2	NA	NA	TRBV9	CASSSGSTGELFF	TGTGCCAGCAGCTCAGGGTCCACCGGGGAGCTGTTTTTT
TRBJ2-7	NA	NA	TRBV9	CASSVAPGVAYEQYF	TGTGCCAGCAGCGTAGCCCCCGGGGTGGCCTACGAGCAGTACTTC
TRBJ1-1	TRBD1	once	TRBV12-3/TRBV12-4	CASSSQGAEAFF	TGTGCCAGCAGTTCACAGGGGGCTGAAGCTTTCTTT
TRBJ1-5	TRBD1	NA	TRBV19	CASRLQGNQPQHF	TGTGCCAGTAGACTACAGGGGAATCAGCCCCAGCATTTT
TRBJ1-2	NA	once	TRBV19	CASSIERYYGYTF	TGTGCCAGTAGTATAGAACGTTACTATGGCTACACCTTC
TRBJ2-2	TRBD2	NA	TRBV7-8	CASSSRLAGGNGELFF	TGTGCCAGCAGCTCGCGACTAGCGGGAGGTAACGGGGAGCTGTTTTTT
TRBJ2-1	NA	NA	TRBV11-3	CASSATVYNEQFF	TGTGCCAGCAGCGCGACAGTTTACAATGAGCAGTTCTTC
TRBJ2-5	TRBD2	NA	TRBV18	CASSRTSGIQETQYF	TGTGCCAGCTCACGGACTAGCGGAATCCAAGAGACCCAGTACTTC
TRBJ1-1	NA	NA	TRBV5-1	CASSGGQVNTEAFF	TGCGCCAGCAGCGGAGGGCAAGTGAACACTGAAGCTTTCTTT
TRBJ2-7	TRBD1	NA	TRBV6-5	CASSYGQGIYEQYF	TGTGCCAGCAGTTATGGACAGGGGATCTACGAGCAGTACTTC
TRBJ1-1	NA	NA	TRBV9	CASSPRGGSRTEAFF	TGTGCCAGCAGCCCCCGAGGGGGGAGTCGGACTGAAGCTTTCTTT